This is a list of T cell receptor beta chains from one sample in a study of shared clonotypes between healthy human individuals. TCRdb's copy holds only in-frame clones and misses some; the assay was immunoSEQ multiplex PCR. The data hold roughly 2,000,000 clones, with 85% to 95% observed a single time. The specimen sequenced was naive CD8+ T cells sorted from blood. All receptors come from a man between 18 and 29 years old in good health. The conserved cysteine and the conserved F or W are not part of the CDR3 here. Each record gives: CDR3 protein, J gene, V gene.

CDR3aa: ASSSAGAGGLNTGELF; j_gene: TRBJ2-2; v_gene: TRBV5-4
CDR3aa: ASSLAPGNYGYT; j_gene: TRBJ1-2; v_gene: TRBV7-9
CDR3aa: ASADTGAIRGNQPQH; j_gene: TRBJ1-5; v_gene: TRBV2
CDR3aa: ASSSQEGFEQY; j_gene: TRBJ2-7; v_gene: TRBV4-1
CDR3aa: ASSSGREETQY; j_gene: TRBJ2-5; v_gene: TRBV10-2
CDR3aa: ASSQDPSTEAF; j_gene: TRBJ1-1; v_gene: TRBV14
CDR3aa: ASSFDRGQETQY; j_gene: TRBJ2-5; v_gene: TRBV5-5
CDR3aa: ASSPLFGQPQH; j_gene: TRBJ1-5; v_gene: TRBV11-2
CDR3aa: ASSTKTGPSSYEQY; j_gene: TRBJ2-7; v_gene: TRBV19
CDR3aa: SVEVRQGHYTDTQY; j_gene: TRBJ2-3; v_gene: TRBV29-1
CDR3aa: ASSYRQGDSPLH; j_gene: TRBJ1-6; v_gene: TRBV6-5
CDR3aa: ASSYSEGYNEQF; j_gene: TRBJ2-1; v_gene: TRBV6-5
CDR3aa: ASSLGWGPVAGRVSYEQY; j_gene: TRBJ2-7; v_gene: TRBV5-4
CDR3aa: ASSFQGGNEQF; j_gene: TRBJ2-1; v_gene: TRBV5-4
CDR3aa: ASSWAGSVETQY; j_gene: TRBJ2-5; v_gene: TRBV5-4
CDR3aa: ASSPGTPGETQY; j_gene: TRBJ2-5; v_gene: TRBV27
CDR3aa: ASQTVSGYT; j_gene: TRBJ1-2; v_gene: TRBV5-6
CDR3aa: SLDSNYGYT; j_gene: TRBJ1-2; v_gene: TRBV29-1
CDR3aa: ASTDSGGRGGELF; j_gene: TRBJ2-2; v_gene: TRBV4-1
CDR3aa: ASSSRDRVVADTQY; j_gene: TRBJ2-3; v_gene: TRBV6-5
CDR3aa: ASSYKPGVNGELF; j_gene: TRBJ2-2; v_gene: TRBV7-6
CDR3aa: ASSSRDTGYSPLH; j_gene: TRBJ1-6; v_gene: TRBV5-1
CDR3aa: ASSSISSGANVLT; j_gene: TRBJ2-6; v_gene: TRBV28
CDR3aa: ASSGRDRNTEAF; j_gene: TRBJ1-1; v_gene: TRBV4-1
CDR3aa: ASSFFPLGGTEAF; j_gene: TRBJ1-1; v_gene: TRBV5-8
CDR3aa: ASSAKGGPNQPQH; j_gene: TRBJ1-5; v_gene: TRBV7-7
CDR3aa: AWNLGASGDTDTQY; j_gene: TRBJ2-3; v_gene: TRBV30
CDR3aa: AYDRVGVTEAF; j_gene: TRBJ1-1; v_gene: TRBV30
CDR3aa: ASSNSYEQY; j_gene: TRBJ2-7; v_gene: TRBV7-8
CDR3aa: ASSGSRPDHPGGY; j_gene: TRBJ2-7; v_gene: TRBV12-1
CDR3aa: ASRSAYEQY; j_gene: TRBJ2-7; v_gene: TRBV6-1
CDR3aa: ASSLSGDYEQY; j_gene: TRBJ2-7; v_gene: TRBV27
CDR3aa: ASSASIGSQF; j_gene: TRBJ2-1; v_gene: TRBV9
CDR3aa: ASSLSSGGNTGELF; j_gene: TRBJ2-2; v_gene: TRBV4-2
CDR3aa: ASTLTGGSAEAF; j_gene: TRBJ1-1; v_gene: TRBV28
CDR3aa: ASTHETADYGYT; j_gene: TRBJ1-2; v_gene: TRBV5-6
CDR3aa: ASSPTGGEKFGGYT; j_gene: TRBJ1-2; v_gene: TRBV7-3
CDR3aa: ASSRDSDYGYT; j_gene: TRBJ1-2; v_gene: TRBV6-5
CDR3aa: ASSLGAGDSPLH; j_gene: TRBJ1-6; v_gene: TRBV7-9
CDR3aa: ASSFPSGYYEQY; j_gene: TRBJ2-7; v_gene: TRBV7-2
CDR3aa: ASSLEALAGVEQY; j_gene: TRBJ2-7; v_gene: TRBV5-6
CDR3aa: ASSQIARGYEQY; j_gene: TRBJ2-7; v_gene: TRBV4-1
CDR3aa: ASSLRQVQETQY; j_gene: TRBJ2-5; v_gene: TRBV13
CDR3aa: ATSRGQREAF; j_gene: TRBJ1-1; v_gene: TRBV15
CDR3aa: ASSLDPGTDSYNEQF; j_gene: TRBJ2-1; v_gene: TRBV11-2
CDR3aa: ASSERDGTEAF; j_gene: TRBJ1-1; v_gene: TRBV25-1
CDR3aa: ASSLDGEGTGNTIY; j_gene: TRBJ1-3; v_gene: TRBV5-1
CDR3aa: ASSARQGGLNEKLF; j_gene: TRBJ1-4; v_gene: TRBV7-9
CDR3aa: ASSLTWKGCYGYT; j_gene: TRBJ1-2; v_gene: TRBV7-3
CDR3aa: ASSARGNEQF; j_gene: TRBJ2-1; v_gene: TRBV7-9
CDR3aa: ASSQSTRTPNEQF; j_gene: TRBJ2-1; v_gene: TRBV4-1
CDR3aa: ASSYSTGGHIYEQY; j_gene: TRBJ2-7; v_gene: TRBV6-5
CDR3aa: ASSPGGAGGYNEQF; j_gene: TRBJ2-1; v_gene: TRBV7-9
CDR3aa: ASSLGAGGPYQETQY; j_gene: TRBJ2-5; v_gene: TRBV7-6
CDR3aa: ASSLISGRFPDTQY; j_gene: TRBJ2-3; v_gene: TRBV11-2